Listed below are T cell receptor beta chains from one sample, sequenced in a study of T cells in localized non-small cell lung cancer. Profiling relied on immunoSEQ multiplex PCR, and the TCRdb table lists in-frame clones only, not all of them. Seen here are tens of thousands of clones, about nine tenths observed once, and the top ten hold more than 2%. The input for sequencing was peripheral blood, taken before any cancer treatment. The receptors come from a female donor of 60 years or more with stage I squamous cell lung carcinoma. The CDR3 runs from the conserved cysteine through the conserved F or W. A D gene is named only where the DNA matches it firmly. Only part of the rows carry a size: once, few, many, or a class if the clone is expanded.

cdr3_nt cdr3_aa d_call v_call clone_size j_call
TGCGCCAGCAGCGTACAGGGAGAAGGTGCTGGGGCCAACGTCCTGACTTTC CASSVQGEGAGANVLTF NA TRBV4-3 NA TRBJ2-6
TGTGCCAGCAGCTTGTGGACAGGGAACACTGAAGCTTTCTTT CASSLWTGNTEAFF TRBD1 TRBV13 NA TRBJ1-1
TGTGCCAGCAGCGTTGACAGGGCGGCTAATTCACCCCTCCACTTT CASSVDRAANSPLHF TRBD1 TRBV2 NA TRBJ1-6
TGTGCCAGTAGTACCCTGGACAGCCGTAATGAGCAGTTCTTC CASSTLDSRNEQFF NA TRBV19 NA TRBJ2-1
TGTGCCAGCAGCTCCGGATTAGCGGGAGCCCCCGGCGCAGATACGCAGTATTTT CASSSGLAGAPGADTQYF TRBD2 TRBV7-9 NA TRBJ2-3
TGTGCCAGCAGCGGGACTAGCGGGACAGGGCAGTACTTC CASSGTSGTGQYF TRBD2 TRBV9 NA TRBJ2-7
TGTGCCACCAGCAGGGCCTGGACAGGGGGCGCGACCGGGGAGCTGTTTTTT CATSRAWTGGATGELFF TRBD1 TRBV15 NA TRBJ2-2
TGTGCCAGCAGTTTTAGGACAGGCAGCTCTGGAAACACCATATATTTT CASSFRTGSSGNTIYF TRBD1 TRBV27 NA TRBJ1-3
TGTGCCAGCAGCGGGGGAGGGCGGGAGGCTTTTAGCTCCTACAATGAGCAGTTCTTC CASSGGGREAFSSYNEQFF TRBD2 TRBV7-2 NA TRBJ2-1
TGTGCCTGGAGTAGGGGGGGCTCCTATAATTCACCCCTCCACTTT CAWSRGGSYNSPLHF NA TRBV30 NA TRBJ1-6
TGTGCCAGCAGCTCCGTAGGACTAGCGGGATTGAGGCATACGCAGTATTTT CASSSVGLAGLRHTQYF TRBD2 TRBV11-2 NA TRBJ2-3
TGTGCCAGCAGCTTAGATACGCGGGCTGCAACCTACAATGAGCAGTTCTTC CASSLDTRAATYNEQFF NA TRBV11-1 NA TRBJ2-1
TGTGCCAGCAGCTCAGACCGGGGGACTAGCGGCTACAATGAGCAGTTCTTC CASSSDRGTSGYNEQFF TRBD2 TRBV7-6 NA TRBJ2-1
TGTGCCAGCAGCTTAGCTGGAGGTTTCGAGACCCAGTACTTC CASSLAGGFETQYF NA TRBV7-9 NA TRBJ2-5
TGTGCCTGGAGTGTTCTAGCGGGGATAGGGGAGCTGTTTTTT CAWSVLAGIGELFF TRBD2 TRBV30 NA TRBJ2-2
TGTGCCAGCAGTTTAAAACAGGGGGCCGACTATGGCTACACCTTC CASSLKQGADYGYTF TRBD1 TRBV7-2 NA TRBJ1-2
TGTGCCAGCAGGGACCTAGCGGGGAGCTACAATGAGCAGTTCTTC CASRDLAGSYNEQFF TRBD2 TRBV6-5 NA TRBJ2-1
TGTGCCACCAGCAGGGGGGTTGGGGGCTACACCTTC CATSRGVGGYTF NA TRBV15 few TRBJ1-2
TGTGCCATCAGTGGATCCCAGGGCATGAACACTGAAGCTTTCTTT CAISGSQGMNTEAFF NA TRBV10-3 NA TRBJ1-1
TGTGCCAGCAGTTTAATAGGGACAGGGTATTACGAGCAGTACTTC CASSLIGTGYYEQYF TRBD1 TRBV28 NA TRBJ2-7
TGTGCCAGCTCACCCCGGACAGGGCAGGAGACCCAGTACTTC CASSPRTGQETQYF TRBD1 TRBV18 NA TRBJ2-5
TGTGCCTGGAGTGTACTACACTCAAATGAGCAGTTCTTC CAWSVLHSNEQFF NA TRBV30 NA TRBJ2-1
TGTGCCAGCAGCTTAGAGCCCGCGACTGAAGCTTTCTTT CASSLEPATEAFF NA TRBV7-2 NA TRBJ1-1
TGTGCCTGGAGTGTACGAAGGGAGACCCAGTACTTC CAWSVRRETQYF NA TRBV30 NA TRBJ2-5
TGCGCCAGTGGGGGAGGAGGCACCGGGGAGCTGTTTTTT CASGGGGTGELFF NA TRBV4-3 NA TRBJ2-2
TGCGCCAGCAGCCAAGATCGGGGTAGCGGGACCTACGAGCAGTACTTC CASSQDRGSGTYEQYF TRBD2 TRBV4-1 NA TRBJ2-7
TGCGCCAGCAGCTTTGGGTCTACACAAGAGACCCAGTACTTC CASSFGSTQETQYF NA TRBV5-1 NA TRBJ2-5
TGTGCCACCAGCAGAGATAAGCGGAGCTCCTACGAGCAGTACTTC CATSRDKRSSYEQYF NA TRBV15 NA TRBJ2-7
TGTGCCAGCAGCTTGGCCGGTAGGACGGAGACCCAGTACTTC CASSLAGRTETQYF NA TRBV5-4 NA TRBJ2-5
TGTGCCAGCAGCTTCCGGGACTCCCTCGAGACTGAAGCTTTCTTT CASSFRDSLETEAFF NA TRBV5-4 NA TRBJ1-1
TGTGCCAGCCTTCGAAACTCTGGGGCCAACGTCCTGACTTTC CASLRNSGANVLTF NA TRBV2 NA TRBJ2-6
TGTGCCAGTAGTTTCCGACCGGCGCGGGAGACCCAGTACTTC CASSFRPARETQYF NA TRBV19 NA TRBJ2-5
TGTGCCAGCAGCTTGGCGGTCAGCTCTGGAAACACCATATATTTT CASSLAVSSGNTIYF NA TRBV5-5 few TRBJ1-3
TGTGCCTTGGGACTAGCGGTAAATTCCTACAATGAGCAGTTCTTC CALGLAVNSYNEQFF TRBD2 TRBV30 NA TRBJ2-1
TGTGCCAGCAGCTTAACGCCGGACTATGCTTTTACCTTC CASSLTPDYAFTF NA TRBV7-2 once TRBJ1-2
TGTGCCAGCAGTTTTCGACCGGGACTATCCTACGAGCAGTACTTC CASSFRPGLSYEQYF TRBD2 TRBV27 NA TRBJ2-7
TGTGCCAGTAGTTCAGACACCCGCTCTGGAAACACCATATATTTT CASSSDTRSGNTIYF NA TRBV19 NA TRBJ1-3
TGTGCCAGCAGCTCGCGGGACAGGGGCACAGATACGCAGTATTTT CASSSRDRGTDTQYF TRBD1 TRBV11-2 NA TRBJ2-3
TGTGCCAGCAGCCCCCTAGGGGGGGGCTACACCTTC CASSPLGGGYTF NA TRBV7-8 NA TRBJ1-2
TGCGCCAGCCTTCTGGGGACTAGCGGCTACGAGCAGTACTTC CASLLGTSGYEQYF TRBD2 TRBV10-1 NA TRBJ2-7
TGCGCCAGCAGCCTAGCGGGAGGGCTTGGTGAGCAGTACTTC CASSLAGGLGEQYF TRBD2 TRBV4-1 NA TRBJ2-7
TGTGCCAGCAGTTACGACAATCTCTACGAGCAGTACTTC CASSYDNLYEQYF NA TRBV6-6 NA TRBJ2-7
TGTGCCAGCAGTGGCCGGACTAGCATCCGGGGCACAGATACGCAGTATTTT CASSGRTSIRGTDTQYF TRBD2 TRBV6-1 NA TRBJ2-3
TGCGCCAGCAGCCAAGTCGTCCTAGCAAATGAGCAGTTCTTC CASSQVVLANEQFF NA TRBV4-3 NA TRBJ2-1
TGTGCCAGCAGCCTAGGGACTAGCGGGAGGGAGACCCAGTACTTC CASSLGTSGRETQYF TRBD2 TRBV7-9 NA TRBJ2-5
TGTGCCAGCAGCTTAAAGGGCCCCGAGTACTTC CASSLKGPEYF NA TRBV7-3 NA TRBJ2-5
TGTGCCAGCAGCACTACTAGGGAGGGATTGGGCAATGAGCAGTTCTTC CASSTTREGLGNEQFF TRBD2 TRBV7-6 NA TRBJ2-1
TGTGCCACCAGCCCTGAGCCTGGCTACGAGCAGTACTTC CATSPEPGYEQYF NA TRBV15 once TRBJ2-7